This T cell receptor (beta chain) was captured in a study of T-cell reconstitution after alpha-beta-depleted transplantation in children. Study-wide results and caveats: Surviving recipient T cells and thymic progenitors underlay high day-60 TCRbeta diversity in some patients.

This clonotype has a handful of counts. The antigen remains unidentified. Unique molecular identifiers were incorporated into the prepared TCRbeta library. Each CDR3 protein gets one entry after TCRdb re-called the PCR reads with MiXCR. This sample yields fewer than 750,000 distinct CDR3 sequences, of which about a quarter are seen a single time; less than 40% belongs to the top ten. The CDR3 is made up of 14 amino acids. Germline assignment: CDR1 SGHRS and CDR2 YFSETQ. V dropped 3 bases and J dropped 7 bases, with 14 bases sitting between them. The receptor was derived from a boy in the first two years of life with Wiskott-Aldrich syndrome, due to receive a stem cell transplant. Sample: PBMCs, taken before TCRalphabeta/CD19-depleted stem cell transplant. V gene TRBV5-1 combines with J gene TRBJ2-1; a possible D gene is TRBD1 (6 bases). The CDR3 loop is CASSSGDGVNEQFF. In nucleotides, the CDR3 is TGCGCCAGCAGCTCAGGGGACGGGGTTAATGAGCAGTTCTTC.